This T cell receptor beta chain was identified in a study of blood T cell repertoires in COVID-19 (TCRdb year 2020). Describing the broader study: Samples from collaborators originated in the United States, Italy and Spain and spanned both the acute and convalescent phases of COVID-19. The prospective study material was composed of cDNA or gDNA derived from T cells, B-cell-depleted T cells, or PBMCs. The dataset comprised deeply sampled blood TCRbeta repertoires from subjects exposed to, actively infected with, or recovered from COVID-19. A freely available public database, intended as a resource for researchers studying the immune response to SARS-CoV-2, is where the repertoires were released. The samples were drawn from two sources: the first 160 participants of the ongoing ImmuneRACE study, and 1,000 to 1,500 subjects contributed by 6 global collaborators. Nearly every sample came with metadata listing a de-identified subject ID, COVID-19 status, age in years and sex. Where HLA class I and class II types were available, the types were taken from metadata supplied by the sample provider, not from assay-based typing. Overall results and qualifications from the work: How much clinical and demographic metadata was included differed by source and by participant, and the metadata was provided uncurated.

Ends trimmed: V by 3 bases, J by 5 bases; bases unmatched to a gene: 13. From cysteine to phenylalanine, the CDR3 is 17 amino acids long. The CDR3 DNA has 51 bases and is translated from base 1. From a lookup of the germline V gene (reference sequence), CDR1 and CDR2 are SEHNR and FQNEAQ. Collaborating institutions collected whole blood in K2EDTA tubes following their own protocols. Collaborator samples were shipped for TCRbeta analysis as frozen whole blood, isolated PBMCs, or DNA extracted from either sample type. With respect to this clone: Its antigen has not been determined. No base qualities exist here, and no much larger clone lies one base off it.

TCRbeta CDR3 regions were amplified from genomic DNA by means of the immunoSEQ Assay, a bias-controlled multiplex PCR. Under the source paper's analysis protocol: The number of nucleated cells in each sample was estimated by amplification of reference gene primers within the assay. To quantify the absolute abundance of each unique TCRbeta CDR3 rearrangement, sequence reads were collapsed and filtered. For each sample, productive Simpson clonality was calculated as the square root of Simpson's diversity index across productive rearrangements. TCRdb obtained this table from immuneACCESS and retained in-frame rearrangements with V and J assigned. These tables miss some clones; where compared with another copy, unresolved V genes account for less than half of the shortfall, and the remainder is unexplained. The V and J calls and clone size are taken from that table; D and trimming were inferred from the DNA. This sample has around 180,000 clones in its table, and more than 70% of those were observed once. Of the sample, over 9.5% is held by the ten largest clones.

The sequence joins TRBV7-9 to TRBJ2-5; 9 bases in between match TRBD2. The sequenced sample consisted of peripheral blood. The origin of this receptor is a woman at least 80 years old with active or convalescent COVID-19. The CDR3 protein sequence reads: CASSFRSGSGSLETQYF. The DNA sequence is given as TGTGCCAGCAGCTTTCGGTCGGGTAGCGGGAGTTTGGAGACCCAGTACTTC.